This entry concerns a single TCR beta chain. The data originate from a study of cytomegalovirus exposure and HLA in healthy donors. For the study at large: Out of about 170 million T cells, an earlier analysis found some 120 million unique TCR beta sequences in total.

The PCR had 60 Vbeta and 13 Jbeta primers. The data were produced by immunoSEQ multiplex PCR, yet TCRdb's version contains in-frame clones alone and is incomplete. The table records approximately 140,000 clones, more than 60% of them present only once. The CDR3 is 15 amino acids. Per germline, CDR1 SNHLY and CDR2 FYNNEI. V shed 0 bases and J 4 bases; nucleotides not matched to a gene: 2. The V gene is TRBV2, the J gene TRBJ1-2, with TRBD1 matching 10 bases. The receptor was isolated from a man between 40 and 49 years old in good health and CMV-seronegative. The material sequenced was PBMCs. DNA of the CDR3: TGTGCCAGCAGTGAAGCGCGGGACAGGGGCTATGGCTACACCTTC. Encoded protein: CASSEARDRGYGYTF.